This T cell receptor (beta chain) was retrieved from a study of blood T cell repertoires in COVID-19. Produced via immunoSEQ multiplex PCR; TCRdb's table is partial and in-frame only. The data hold 350,000 or so clones, with roughly 90% observed a single time. V shed 0 bases and J 5 bases; nucleotides not matched to a gene: 4. The CDR3 covers 14 residues. Germline CDR1 and CDR2: SGHRS and YFSETQ. The age range of participants was 18 to 89 years, with residence in some 25 US areas. This rearrangement joins TRBV5-1 to TRBJ2-5; 7 bases align to TRBD1. This TCR came from a young woman who had been exposed to COVID-19. Sequencing was performed on PBMCs or T cells enriched from blood (not recorded which). The CDR3 loop reads CASSLGQGVETQYF. For the CDR3, the DNA is TGCGCCAGCAGCTTGGGACAGGGCGTGGAGACCCAGTACTTC.